Below are 8 T cell receptor beta chains sequenced from a single sample in a study of T cells in Graves' hyperthyroidism and ophthalmopathy. Amplification targeted TCR beta CDR3 regions from RNA transcripts. First-round RT-PCR with HTBI primers amplified the TCR CDR3 region. TCRdb itself ran the multiplex PCR reads through MiXCR, one entry per CDR3 protein. The data contain fewer than 700,000 distinct CDR3 sequences, approximately 17% of them seen just once; the ten biggest clones take up 17%. Sequencing was done on a sample of blood. The receptors here all came from a woman under 30 with Graves' ophthalmopathy.

This clonotype appeared many times. V gene TRBV30 combines with J gene TRBJ1-1; D not certain. The CDR3 is 13 residues long. Trimming took off 0 bases at V and 7 bases at J, with 12 bases between the two ends. Looked up from germline, CDR1 is GTSNPN and CDR2 is SVGIG (reference sequence). CDR3 protein: CAWSVDFSVEAFF. The DNA of the CDR3 is TGTGCCTGGAGTGTGGATTTCTCAGTTGAAGCTTTCTTT.

This chain links TRBV7-2 with TRBJ2-5; D is unclear. Germline CDR1 SGHTA, CDR2 FQGNSA. The CDR3 is made up of 12 amino acids. V was trimmed by 1 base and J by 6 bases, leaving 6 bases between them. CDR3 nucleotides: TGTGCCAGCAGCTTAGGTGCGAAGACCCAGTACTTC. Translating gives CASSLGAKTQYF.

In its sample, this clonotype was seen a few times. The chain recombines TRBV7-2 with TRBJ1-2, with 8 bases matching TRBD1. V was pared by 3 bases and J by 8 bases, with 14 bases of the junction left unmatched. CDR3 length: 16 amino acids. The germline gives CDR1 SGHTA, CDR2 FQGNSA. CDR3 DNA: TGTACCAGCAGCTTCCCCCGGGACAGGCCTTCGCGAGGCTACACCTTC. This sequence encodes CTSSFPRDRPSRGYTF. The entire variable domain, with the rest obtained from reference TRBV7-2 and TRBJ1-2, is as follows: GAGVSQSPSNKVTEKGKDVELRCDPISGHTALYWYRQSLGQGLEFLIYFQGNSAPDKSGLPSDRFSAERTGGSVSTLTIQRTQQEDSAVYLCTSSFPRDRPSRGYTFGSGTRLTVV.

This clonotype was recorded a few times. The chain recombines TRBV19 with TRBJ1-1, with 8 bases lining up with TRBD1. CDR1 is LNHDA, CDR2 SQIVND, per germline (reference sequence). J lost 6 bases, V lost 4 bases, and 4 bases had no gene match. The CDR3 has 13 amino acids. CDR3 in amino acids: CASSRTGRAEAFF. In DNA, the CDR3 is TGTGCCAGTAGTAGGACAGGGCGCGCTGAAGCTTTCTTT.

Many counts were recorded for this clonotype. The rearrangement uses TRBV18 and TRBJ2-1, with 9 bases fitting TRBD2. Looked up from germline, CDR1 is KGHSH and CDR2 is LQKENI. The junction had 8 bases not matched to a gene; V was cut back by 3 bases and J by 5 bases. The CDR3 is 16 residues long. In nucleotides, the CDR3 is TGTGCCAGCTCACCCAATAGCGGGAGAATTGACAATGAGCAGTTCTTC. This encodes CASSPNSGRIDNEQFF. Variable domain in full (rest from reference TRBV18 and TRBJ2-1): NAGVMQNPRHLVRRRGQEARLRCSPMKGHSHVYWYRQLPEEGLKFMVYLQKENIIDESGMPKERFSAEFPKEGPSILRIQQVVRGDSAAYFCASSPNSGRIDNEQFFGPGTRLTVL.

This clonotype was observed many times. The chain carries TRBV10-3 and TRBJ1-2; D unclear. CDR1 is ENHRY, CDR2 SYGVKD, per germline. The CDR3 contains 16 residues. V dropped 3 bases and J dropped 4 bases, with 18 bases sitting between them. For the CDR3, the DNA is TGTGCCATCAGTGATCTGTCAGAACACCATTTCTATGGCTACACCTTC. Its translation is CAISDLSEHHFYGYTF.

The chain recombines TRBV6-5 with TRBJ2-7, with D possibly being TRBD1 or TRBD2 (5 bases each). This CDR3 has 18 amino acids. V was cut by 2 bases and J by 3 bases, with 23 bases left in between. The V gene's germline CDR1 is MNHEY and CDR2 SVGAGI. In DNA, the CDR3 is TGTGCCAGCAGTTACCTCCCGGGCCCGGAGAGGGGCTTCTACGAGCAGTACTTC. It is translated as CASSYLPGPERGFYEQYF.

The chain employs TRBV6-2 or TRBV6-3 and TRBJ1-5; D remains ambiguous. CDR1 is MNHEY, CDR2 SVGEGT, per germline. The V end lost 2 bases, the J end lost 3 bases, and 8 bases lay between the germline ends. CDR3 length equals 14 residues. The CDR3 DNA reads as TGTGCCAGCAGTTACGTGGTCGCCAATCAGCCCCAGCATTTT. As protein: CASSYVVANQPQHF.